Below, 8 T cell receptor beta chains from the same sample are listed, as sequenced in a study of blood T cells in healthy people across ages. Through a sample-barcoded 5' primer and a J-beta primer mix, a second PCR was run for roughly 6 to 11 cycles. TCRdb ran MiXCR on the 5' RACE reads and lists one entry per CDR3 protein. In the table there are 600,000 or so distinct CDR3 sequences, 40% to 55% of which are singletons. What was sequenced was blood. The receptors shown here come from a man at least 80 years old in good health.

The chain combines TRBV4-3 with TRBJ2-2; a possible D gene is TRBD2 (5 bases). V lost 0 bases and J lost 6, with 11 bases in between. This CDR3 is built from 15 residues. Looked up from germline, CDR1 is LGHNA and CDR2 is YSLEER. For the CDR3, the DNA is TGCGCCAGCAGCCAAGATCCCGGGATTCCCGGGGAGCTGTTTTTT. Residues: CASSQDPGIPGELFF.

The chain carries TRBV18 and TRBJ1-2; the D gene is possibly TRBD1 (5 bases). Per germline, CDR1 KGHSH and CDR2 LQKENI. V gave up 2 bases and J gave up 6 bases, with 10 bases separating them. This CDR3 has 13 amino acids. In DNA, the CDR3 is TGTGCCAGCTCACCAGAAACGGACAATGGCTACACCTTC. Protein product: CASSPETDNGYTF.

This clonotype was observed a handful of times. The CDR3: CASSAGTSGSYEQYF. The CDR3 bases are TGCGCCAGCAGCGCAGGGACTAGCGGCTCCTACGAGCAGTACTTC. The chain employs TRBV4-3 and TRBJ2-7, with 11 bases identical to TRBD2. The CDR3 runs to 15 residues. Trimming at V came to 5 bases and at J to 0 bases, leaving 3 bases not matched to a gene. Per the germline V gene, CDR1 is LGHNA and CDR2 is YSLEER.

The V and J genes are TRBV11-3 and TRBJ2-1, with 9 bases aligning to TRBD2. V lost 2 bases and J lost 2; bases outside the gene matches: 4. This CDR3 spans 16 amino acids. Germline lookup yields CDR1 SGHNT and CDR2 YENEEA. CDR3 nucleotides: TGTGCCAGCAGCTTACAGGGCGGGGGGGCCTACAATGAGCAGTTCTTC. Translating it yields CASSLQGGGAYNEQFF.

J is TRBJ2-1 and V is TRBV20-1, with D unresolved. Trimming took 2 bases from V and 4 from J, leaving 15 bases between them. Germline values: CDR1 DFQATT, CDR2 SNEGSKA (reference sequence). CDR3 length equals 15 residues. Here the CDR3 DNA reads TGCAGTGCTAGAAAGAGATCAGAGCGTTACAATGAGCAGTTCTTC. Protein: CSARKRSERYNEQFF.

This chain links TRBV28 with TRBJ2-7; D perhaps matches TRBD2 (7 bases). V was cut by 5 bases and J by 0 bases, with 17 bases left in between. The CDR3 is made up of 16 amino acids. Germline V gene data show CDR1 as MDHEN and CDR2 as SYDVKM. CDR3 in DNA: TGTGCCAGCAGTCCCCCCGGGGGGCAGAGCTCCTACGAGCAGTACTTC. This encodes CASSPPGGQSSYEQYF.

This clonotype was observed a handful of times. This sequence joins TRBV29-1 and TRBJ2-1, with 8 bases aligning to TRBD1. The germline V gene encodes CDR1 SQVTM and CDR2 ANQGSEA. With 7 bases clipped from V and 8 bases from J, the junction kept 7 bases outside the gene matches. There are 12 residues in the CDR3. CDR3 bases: TGCAGCGGAGAGACAGGGGACGATGAGCAGTTCTTC. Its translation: CSGETGDDEQFF.

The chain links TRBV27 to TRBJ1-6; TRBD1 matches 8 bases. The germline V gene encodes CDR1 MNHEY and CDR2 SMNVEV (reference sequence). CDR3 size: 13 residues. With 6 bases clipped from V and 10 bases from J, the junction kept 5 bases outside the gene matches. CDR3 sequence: CASSQGAGSPLHF. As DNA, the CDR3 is TGTGCCAGCAGCCAGGGGGCTGGGTCACCCCTCCACTTT.